Each of the 7 T cell receptor beta chains below was sequenced from the same sample in a study of cytomegalovirus exposure and HLA in healthy donors. Assay: immunoSEQ multiplex PCR; the TCRdb copy retains only in-frame clones and omits some. Here the sample spans approximately 110,000 clones, 85% to 95% being singletons. The sample taken for sequencing was PBMCs. These receptors were obtained from a woman between 18 and 30 years old in good health and CMV-seronegative.

This sequence joins TRBV30 and TRBJ2-2; tentative D call: TRBD1 (5 bases). The CDR3 covers 13 residues. Germline CDR1 and CDR2: GTSNPN and SVGIG (reference sequence). The ends were cut back, 5 bases at V and 5 bases at J, with 12 bases in the middle. CDR3 DNA: TGTGCCTGGGATTTCCGACAGACCGGGGAGCTGTTTTTT. As protein: CAWDFRQTGELFF.

The chain employs TRBV7-9 and TRBJ2-7, with a weak D call TRBD2 (5 bases). The CDR3 has 13 amino acids. The V gene lost 5 bases and the J gene lost 6 bases, with 14 bases spanning the gap. CDR1 is SEHNR and CDR2 is FQNEAQ in the germline V gene (reference sequence). CDR3: CASSRVVGGEQYF. The CDR3 region has the DNA TGTGCCAGCAGCCGGGTCGTAGGAGGCGAGCAGTACTTC. The whole variable domain, filled in from reference TRBV7-9 and TRBJ2-7, reads DTGVSQNPRHKITKRGQNVTFRCDPISEHNRLYWYRQTLGQGPEFLTYFQNEAQLEKSRLLSDRFSAERPKGSFSTLEIQRTEQGDSAMYLCASSRVVGGEQYFGPGTRLTVT.

CDR3 region: CASSSQGGAYNEQFF. Written as DNA, the CDR3 is TGTGCCAGCAGCTCCCAAGGGGGTGCCTACAATGAGCAGTTCTTC. The V call is TRBV7-6, the J call TRBJ2-1; possible D gene TRBD1, 6 bases. V was pared by 4 bases and J by 2 bases, with 12 bases between. Germline loops: CDR1 SGHVS, CDR2 FNYEAQ. The CDR3 runs to 15 residues.

DNA of the CDR3: TGTGCCAGCACCCCATTCCGGCAGTGGGGCTATTTCGAGCAGTACTTC. It is translated as CASTPFRQWGYFEQYF. The chain uses TRBV21-1 and TRBJ2-7; TRBD1 was called by the table and not checked on the DNA. TRBV21-1 is marked as a pseudogene. The CDR3 has 16 residues.

In DNA form, the CDR3 reads TGCGCCAGCAGCTTCGGGGAGACCCAGTACTTC. Translation gives CASSFGETQYF. V and J are TRBV5-1 and TRBJ2-5; no firm D call. Trimming took off 2 bases at V and 5 bases at J, with 4 bases between the two ends. The V gene's germline CDR1 is SGHRS and CDR2 YFSETQ. The CDR3 runs 11 residues. Full variable domain (missing parts from reference TRBV5-1 and TRBJ2-5): KAGVTQTPRYLIKTRGQQVTLSCSPISGHRSVSWYQQTPGQGLQFLFEYFSETQRNKGNFPGRFSGRQFSNSRSEMNVSTLELGDSALYLCASSFGETQYFGPGTRLLVL.

CDR3 sequence: CATFSGASNEQFF. CDR3 sequence (DNA): TGTGCCACCTTTAGTGGGGCCTCCAATGAGCAGTTCTTC. This chain joins TRBV7-9 and TRBJ2-1; maybe TRBD1 (5 bases). The CDR3 sequence is 13 residues long. Looked up from germline, CDR1 is SEHNR and CDR2 is FQNEAQ (reference sequence). Trimming stripped 10 bases from V and 6 bases from J, with 16 bases between.

This chain uses TRBV30 with TRBJ2-3; 8 bases line up with TRBD2. The CDR3 loop spans 12 amino acids. Trimming removed 7 bases from V and 5 bases from J; junction bases left unmatched: 5. Germline V gives CDR1 GTSNPN, CDR2 SVGIG (reference sequence). The CDR3 protein is CAFSRGGDTQYF. CDR3 in DNA: TGTGCCTTCAGCCGGGGGGGAGATACGCAGTATTTT. Based on the CDR3 plus reference TRBV30 and TRBJ2-3, the full variable domain is SQTIHQWPATLVQPVGSPLSLECTVEGTSNPNLYWYRQAAGRGLQLLFYSVGIGQISSEVPQNLSASRPQDRQFILSSKKLLLSDSGFYLCAFSRGGDTQYFGPGTRLTVL.